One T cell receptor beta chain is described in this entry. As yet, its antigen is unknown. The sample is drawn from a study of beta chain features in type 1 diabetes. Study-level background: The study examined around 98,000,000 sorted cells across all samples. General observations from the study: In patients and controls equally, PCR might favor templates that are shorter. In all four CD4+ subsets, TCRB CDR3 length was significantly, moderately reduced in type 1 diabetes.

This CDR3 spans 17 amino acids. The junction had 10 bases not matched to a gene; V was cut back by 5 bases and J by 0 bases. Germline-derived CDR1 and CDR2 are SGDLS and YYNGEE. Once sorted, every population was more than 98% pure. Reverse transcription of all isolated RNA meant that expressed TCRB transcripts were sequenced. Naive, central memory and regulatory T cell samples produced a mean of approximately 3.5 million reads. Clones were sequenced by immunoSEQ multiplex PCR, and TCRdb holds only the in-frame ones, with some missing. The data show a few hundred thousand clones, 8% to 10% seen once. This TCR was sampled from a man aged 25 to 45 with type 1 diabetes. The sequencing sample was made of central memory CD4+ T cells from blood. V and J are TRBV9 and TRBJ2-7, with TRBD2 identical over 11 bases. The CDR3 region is CASSEGTSGYSSYEQYF. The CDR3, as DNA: TGTGCCAGCAGTGAGGGGACTAGCGGTTATAGCTCCTACGAGCAGTACTTC.